The 13 T cell receptor beta chains given below trace back to one sample, sequenced in a study of blood T cell repertoires in COVID-19. Libraries were prepared by immunoSEQ multiplex PCR; TCRdb keeps only in-frame clonotypes and omits some of them. The sample includes some 99,000 clones, around 85% of them seen just once. The sequencing sample was made of peripheral blood. The receptors were sampled from a woman of 80 years or more with acute or convalescent COVID-19.

The chain recombines TRBV30 with TRBJ2-1; D might be TRBD1 (6 bases). CDR1 is GTSNPN, CDR2 SVGIG, per germline (reference sequence). V was pared by 0 bases and J by 2 bases, with 8 bases between. The CDR3 loop spans 14 amino acids. This CDR3 is CAWSVQGPYNEQFF. In DNA, the CDR3 is TGTGCCTGGAGTGTACAGGGCCCCTACAATGAGCAGTTCTTC.

The chain links TRBV7-8 to TRBJ1-5; D not certain. The CDR3 spans 13 residues. The V end was cut by 1 base, the J end by 6 bases, with 7 bases between. Germline V gene sequence: CDR1 SGHVS, CDR2 FQNEAQ. The CDR3 loop is CASSLEVAQPQHF. The CDR3 DNA reads as TGTGCCAGCAGCTTAGAAGTGGCTCAGCCCCAGCATTTT.

The chain employs TRBV9 and TRBJ2-1; 8 nucleotides agree with TRBD2. The CDR3 has 15 amino acids. Trimming took 3 bases from V and 5 from J; bases not matched to a gene: 7. CDR1 and CDR2 from the germline V gene are SGDLS and YYNGEE. The CDR3 protein is CASSDATAGDNEQFF. DNA for the CDR3: TGTGCCAGCAGCGACGCAACAGCGGGGGACAATGAGCAGTTCTTC.

The V call is TRBV28, the J call TRBJ1-1; 7 bases are shared with TRBD1. The V gene's germline CDR1 is MDHEN and CDR2 SYDVKM. V was clipped by 6 bases and J by 0 bases; unmatched bases: 4. The CDR3 has 14 amino acids. In DNA form, the CDR3 reads TGTGCCAGCAGATCGGGACAGATGAACACTGAAGCTTTCTTT. It encodes CASRSGQMNTEAFF.

V gene TRBV18 combines with J gene TRBJ2-7, with D unclear. CDR1 and CDR2 from the germline V gene are KGHSH and LQKENI. This CDR3 is built from 13 residues. V gave up 2 bases and J gave up 2 bases, with 7 bases separating them. CDR3 sequence: CASSPESTYEQYV. The CDR3 DNA reads as TGTGCCAGCTCACCAGAGAGTACCTACGAGCAGTACGTC.

The V and J genes are TRBV25-1 and TRBJ1-1, with D tentatively TRBD1 (6 bases). Germline CDR1 MGHDK, CDR2 SYGVNS. CDR3 length: 12 residues. Trimming removed 7 bases from V and 6 bases from J, with 12 bases in between. The DNA of the CDR3 is TGTGCCAGCACCGGACAGTGGGCTGAAGCTTTCTTT. It codes for CASTGQWAEAFF.

This clone came up once. The chain carries TRBV9 and TRBJ2-3, with D perhaps matching TRBD2 (5 bases). V lost 2 bases and J 2 bases, leaving 9 bases between the germline ends. There are 14 residues in the CDR3. Germline V CDR1 and CDR2: SGDLS, YYNGEE. CDR3 nucleotide sequence: TGTGCCAGCAGCGTGGTAGCGAACACAGATACGCAGTATTTT. Amino acids: CASSVVANTDTQYF.

This clone was seen more than once but under ten times. V is TRBV6-5 and J is TRBJ1-5; no firm D call. Germline V CDR1 and CDR2: MNHEY, SVGAGI. The V end was cut by 10 bases, the J end by 8 bases, with 24 bases between. The CDR3 is made up of 15 amino acids. This CDR3 reads CAIRQTSGEIKPQHF. The CDR3 DNA follows: TGTGCCATCAGGCAGACCTCCGGGGAAATCAAGCCCCAGCATTTT.

The V call is TRBV24-1, the J call TRBJ1-2; maybe TRBD1 (5 bases). Trimming pared 12 bases from V and 2 bases from J, leaving 12 bases between. This CDR3 contains 12 residues. Germline V CDR1 and CDR2: KGHDR, SFDVKD. Written as DNA, the CDR3 is TGTGCCGCGAGCCAGGGAAACTATGGCTACACCTTC. Its protein is CAASQGNYGYTF.

The V and J genes are TRBV5-1 and TRBJ2-5, with 7 bases identical to TRBD1. This CDR3 has 14 amino acids. Trimming cost V 8 bases and J 2 bases; bases outside gene matches: 9. Germline V gives CDR1 SGHRS, CDR2 YFSETQ. The CDR3 DNA sequence: TGCGCCAGTAGGACAGGACCCGTTCAAGAGACCCAGTACTTC. It specifies CASRTGPVQETQYF.

This clone was picked up one time. The rearrangement uses TRBV28 and TRBJ1-5; possible D gene TRBD1, 5 bases. The CDR3 loop spans 15 amino acids. The V gene's germline CDR1 is MDHEN and CDR2 SYDVKM. V lost 1 base and J lost 0, with 7 bases in between. CDR3: CASSLSGYSNQPQHF. CDR3 nucleotide sequence: TGTGCCAGCAGTTTATCAGGGTATAGCAATCAGCCCCAGCATTTT. Filled out from reference TRBV28 and TRBJ1-5, the complete variable domain reads DVKVTQSSRYLVKRTGEKVFLECVQDMDHENMFWYRQDPGLGLRLIYFSYDVKMKEKGDIPEGYSVSREKKERFSLILESASTNQTSMYLCASSLSGYSNQPQHFGDGTRLSIL.

The rearrangement links TRBV27 to TRBJ1-2; possibly TRBD1 for D (5 bases). Trimming removed 4 bases from V and 7 bases from J, with 19 bases in between. Per the germline V gene, CDR1 is MNHEY and CDR2 is SMNVEV (reference sequence). This CDR3 spans 15 amino acids. CDR3 nucleotides: TGTGCCAGCAGTTCCCATTATCAAGGGGTGGCTGGCTACACCTTC. Translating gives CASSSHYQGVAGYTF.

This clone appeared a few times. The chain carries TRBV30 and TRBJ2-7; TRBD1 agrees at 10 bases. Germline V gene lookup returns CDR1 GTSNPN and CDR2 SVGIG (reference sequence). Trimming at V came to 3 bases and at J to 7 bases, leaving 9 bases not matched to a gene. The CDR3 has 14 amino acids. CDR3 nucleotide sequence: TGTGCCTGGAGCCCGGGACAGGGGAGGAGAGAGCAGTACTTC. Protein product: CAWSPGQGRREQYF.